Given below is one T cell receptor (beta chain) in context. Its specificity is unknown. TCRdb keeps only in-frame clones here, not all; method: immunoSEQ multiplex PCR. The table shows some 66,000 clones, with around 88% occurring only once. The CDR3 has 14 amino acids. The V and J ends lost 4 bases and 0 bases respectively, with 10 bases between them. CDR1 and CDR2 from the germline V gene are SGHNT and YYREEE (reference sequence). The data are from a study of neoadjuvant anti-PD-1 for oral cavity cancer. Whole-study results and caveats: After neoadjuvant nivolumab, PBMC T cell clonality was significantly higher in non-responders than responders. Each response group had just a few patients in TCR analyses.

This specimen was PBMCs, taken before nivolumab (anti-PD-1) treatment. The chain couples TRBV5-4 to TRBJ1-1, with D hard to call. This clonotype was obtained from a person aged 35 to 85 with oral cavity squamous cell carcinoma. CDR3 in DNA: TGTGCCAGCAGCCGGATACATGTGAACACTGAAGCTTTCTTT. Amino acids: CASSRIHVNTEAFF.